This T cell receptor (beta chain) was obtained from a study of T-cell reconstitution after alpha-beta-depleted transplantation in children. Study results and caveats: At around two months after transplant, the alpha-beta T cells were reportedly derived from several hundred expanded clones that came from non-depleted graft cells.

CDR3 length: 18 residues. V was pared by 2 bases and J by 0 bases, with 7 bases of the junction left unmatched. Germline V gene lookup returns CDR1 LGHNT and CDR2 FRNRAP. A few counts support this clonotype. Antigen: not known. TCRbeta library construction was performed incorporating unique molecular identifiers. Via MiXCR, TCRdb re-called the PCR reads, giving one row per CDR3 protein. The sample contains about a million distinct CDR3 sequences, roughly 29% of which appear only once. V gene TRBV12-5 combines with J gene TRBJ1-3; 10 nucleotides align to TRBD1. The specimen was PBMCs, mostly from graft donor cells, collected 360 days after TCRalphabeta/CD19-depleted stem cell transplant. This TCR derives from a boy younger than two who had a stem cell transplant for SCID, so the T cells may come from the graft donor. Written as DNA, the CDR3 is TGTGCTAGTGGTTTGCGAGTGGGACAGGGGAGCTCTGGAAACACCATATATTTT. It codes for CASGLRVGQGSSGNTIYF.